The next 28 T cell receptor beta chains were all read from a single sample in a study of blood T cell repertoires in COVID-19. Sequenced by immunoSEQ multiplex PCR; TCRdb stores in-frame clones only, minus some. The sample lists 200,000 to 250,000 clones; approximately 86% were seen once. The sequencing input was PBMCs or T cells enriched from blood (not recorded which). The receptors originated from a woman aged 40-49 years with acute COVID-19.

This clone has only one observation. The chain is built from TRBV7-9 and TRBJ1-2, with TRBD1 identical over 11 bases. From germline, CDR1 is SEHNR and CDR2 FQNEAQ (reference sequence). The ends lost 5 bases at V and 8 bases at J; junction bases unmatched: 7. The CDR3 loop spans 14 amino acids. The CDR3 spells CASSAGQGALGYTF. The CDR3 region has the DNA TGTGCCAGCAGCGCCGGACAGGGGGCGTTAGGCTACACCTTC.

This rearrangement joins TRBV19 to TRBJ1-5, with TRBD1 matching over 8 bases. Germline V gene sequence: CDR1 LNHDA, CDR2 SQIVND (reference sequence). There are 15 residues in the CDR3. V dropped 7 bases and J dropped 4; count of bases not matched to a gene: 9. CDR3 coding DNA: TGTGCCAGTATCGACGGACAGGGAGGAAATCAGCCCCAGCATTTT. This translates into CASIDGQGGNQPQHF.

V usage is TRBV7-2 and J usage is TRBJ2-7; D is perhaps TRBD2 (6 bases). The CDR3 has 16 amino acids. Germline V lookup: CDR1 SGHTA, CDR2 FQGNSA. The V end lost 6 bases, the J end lost 0 bases, and 18 bases lay between the germline ends. The CDR3 here is CASRYGDGGYSYEQYF. The CDR3 bases are TGTGCCAGCAGATACGGGGATGGGGGGTACTCCTACGAGCAGTACTTC.

The chain recombines TRBV5-1 with TRBJ2-1, with TRBD2 as a possible D gene (6 bases). The CDR3 totals 14 residues. V gave up 9 bases and J gave up 4 bases, with 17 bases separating them. Germline V gene data show CDR1 as SGHRS and CDR2 as YFSETQ. The CDR3 DNA reads TGCGCCACCACAACGGGACTTACTTACAATGAGCAGTTCTTC. Translating it yields CATTTGLTYNEQFF.

The chain is built from TRBV2 and TRBJ1-5; D is uncertain. The V gene's germline CDR1 is SNHLY and CDR2 FYNNEI. Trimming removed 5 bases from V and 4 bases from J, with 12 bases in between. The CDR3 covers 14 residues. DNA for the CDR3: TGTGCCAGCAGTTCGGGGTTTCGTAATCAGCCCCAGCATTTT. Its protein product is CASSSGFRNQPQHF.

This clone was seen a few times. This chain joins TRBV4-2 and TRBJ1-3, with D uncertain. This CDR3 comprises 15 residues. Between the trimmed V and J ends, which lost 1 base and 1 base, there was a span of 8 bases. Germline V gene sequence: CDR1 LGHNA, CDR2 YNFKEQ. The CDR3 DNA follows: TGTGCCAGCAGCCAAGGTGCGGTTTCTGGAAACACCATATATTTT. Translating gives CASSQGAVSGNTIYF.

The chain recombines TRBV28 with TRBJ1-3; D is unclear. This CDR3 contains 16 residues. CDR1 and CDR2 (germline): MDHEN, SYDVKM. V shed 7 bases and J shed 0 bases, with 16 bases lying between them. The CDR3 bases are TGTGCCAGCATCCCCCATAGAATGCCCTCTGGAAACACCATATATTTT. Protein: CASIPHRMPSGNTIYF.

V is TRBV7-3 and J is TRBJ1-2, with D unresolved. This CDR3 is built from 13 residues. Trimming took 3 bases from V and 8 from J, leaving 13 bases between them. Germline CDR1 and CDR2: SGHTA and FQGTGA. The CDR3 DNA sequence: TGTGCCAGCAGCTTTGGAGGGCGAGGGGGCTACACCTTC. The encoded protein is CASSFGGRGGYTF.

The chain recombines TRBV28 with TRBJ2-1; 9 positions match TRBD2. Germline CDR1 MDHEN, CDR2 SYDVKM. The CDR3 runs 15 residues. The V segment lost 6 bases and the J segment 9 bases; nucleotides outside the gene matches: 12. The CDR3 is CASRRGLAGSREQFF. CDR3 bases: TGTGCCAGCAGGAGGGGGCTAGCGGGAAGTCGTGAGCAGTTCTTC.

This clone was observed at least ten times. The chain employs TRBV7-9 and TRBJ2-7; TRBD1 matches 11 bases. V dropped 2 bases and J dropped 5; count of bases not matched to a gene: 5. This CDR3 region has 15 residues. Germline lookup yields CDR1 SEHNR and CDR2 FQNEAQ (reference sequence). CDR3 residues: CASSLLGQGANEQYF. Here the CDR3 DNA reads TGTGCCAGCAGCTTACTCGGACAGGGGGCAAACGAGCAGTACTTC.

J is TRBJ2-3 and V is TRBV7-9, with D hard to call. In germline, CDR1 is SEHNR, CDR2 FQNEAQ (reference sequence). CDR3 length: 11 residues. The V gene lost 3 bases and the J gene lost 11 bases, with 9 bases spanning the gap. The CDR3 here is CASSFEEVQYF. The CDR3 bases are TGTGCCAGCAGCTTCGAGGAAGTGCAGTATTTT.

This chain uses TRBV30 with TRBJ1-1; possible D gene TRBD1, 6 bases. The CDR3 has 14 residues. Trimming removed 3 bases at V and 0 bases at J, with 11 bases between. Germline V lookup: CDR1 GTSNPN, CDR2 SVGIG (reference sequence). The CDR3 protein is CAWSGQYMNTEAFF. For the CDR3, the DNA is TGTGCCTGGAGCGGACAGTACATGAACACTGAAGCTTTCTTT.

The chain has TRBV10-3 and TRBJ2-5; tentatively, D is TRBD2 (7 bases). This CDR3 spans 15 amino acids. Germline CDR1 ENHRY, CDR2 SYGVKD. With 5 bases removed from V and 4 bases from J, the gap between germline ends came to 17 bases. The CDR3, as DNA: TGTGCCATCAGTCCTTCGCTCGGGGGGCCAGAGACCCAGTACTTC. Protein: CAISPSLGGPETQYF.

This chain links TRBV11-2 with TRBJ2-5; possible D gene TRBD1, 5 bases. Trimming shortened V by 5 bases and J by 5 bases, and 18 bases separated the two germline ends. Germline assignment: CDR1 SGHAT and CDR2 FQNNGV. CDR3 length: 15 residues. The CDR3 DNA follows: TGTGCCAGCAGCCCGCGCCCCTCAGGGCGGGAGACCCAGTACTTC. Its translation: CASSPRPSGRETQYF. Looking up the rest from reference TRBV11-2 and TRBJ2-5 gives the full variable domain: EAGVAQSPRYKIIEKRQSVAFWCNPISGHATLYWYQQILGQGPKLLIQFQNNGVVDDSQLPKDRFSAERLKGVDSTLKIQPAKLEDSAVYLCASSPRPSGRETQYFGPGTRLLVL.

This clone was picked up a small number of times. The V gene is TRBV28, the J gene TRBJ1-6; D remains unclear. The germline V gene encodes CDR1 MDHEN and CDR2 SYDVKM. The CDR3 contains 13 residues. V dropped 5 bases and J dropped 11 bases, with 13 bases sitting between them. DNA for the CDR3: TGTGCCAGCAGTCCACCCCCGGTGGCACCCCTCCACTTT. It yields the protein CASSPPPVAPLHF.

This clone was counted once. The genes are TRBV4-1 and TRBJ2-3; D is perhaps TRBD1 (5 bases). Germline CDR1 reads MGHRA; CDR2 reads YSYEKL. V dropped 0 bases and J dropped 2 bases, with 12 bases sitting between them. The CDR3 has 16 amino acids. This chain's CDR3 is CASSQDLTGFTDTQYF. In DNA, the CDR3 is TGCGCCAGCAGCCAAGATCTTACAGGATTCACAGATACGCAGTATTTT.

This clone was counted once. V and J are TRBV15 and TRBJ2-2, with 7 bases that match TRBD2. V shed 8 bases, J shed 1 base, and the junction held 4 bases outside the gene matches. Germline V gene sequence: CDR1 LNHNV, CDR2 YYDKDF (reference sequence). The CDR3 totals 14 residues. CDR3 DNA: TGTGCCACCGGCCCGGGGGGGAACACCGGGGAGCTGTTTTTT. It yields the protein CATGPGGNTGELFF.

This chain connects TRBV9 to TRBJ2-5; the match to TRBD2 covers 10 bases. CDR3 length: 13 amino acids. J gave up 4 bases and V 4 bases, and 1 base lay outside the gene matches. The germline CDR1 and CDR2 sequences are SGDLS and YYNGEE. The CDR3: CASSIAGGETQYF. CDR3 DNA sequence: TGTGCCAGCAGCATAGCGGGAGGAGAGACCCAGTACTTC.

The rearrangement joins TRBV5-1 to TRBJ1-1; D is unclear. Trimming cost V 0 bases and J 1 base, with 7 bases left between them. This CDR3 spans 14 amino acids. The germline V gene has CDR1 SGHRS and CDR2 YFSETQ. CDR3 loop: CASSLVAENTEAFF. CDR3 in DNA: TGCGCCAGCAGCTTGGTGGCCGAGAACACTGAAGCTTTCTTT.

The chain joins TRBV11-2 to TRBJ1-1, with TRBD1 identical over 8 bases. V trimming: 3 bases; J trimming: 4 bases; junction bases outside the gene matches: 7. Germline values: CDR1 SGHAT, CDR2 FQNNGV. This CDR3 is 15 amino acids long. CDR3 sequence reads: CASSFNGQGGTEAFF. In DNA form, the CDR3 reads TGTGCCAGCAGCTTCAATGGACAGGGAGGCACTGAAGCTTTCTTT. The whole variable domain, filled in from reference TRBV11-2 and TRBJ1-1, reads EAGVAQSPRYKIIEKRQSVAFWCNPISGHATLYWYQQILGQGPKLLIQFQNNGVVDDSQLPKDRFSAERLKGVDSTLKIQPAKLEDSAVYLCASSFNGQGGTEAFFGQGTRLTVV.

This chain links TRBV4-3 with TRBJ2-2, with TRBD2 identical over 12 bases. With V trimmed by 1 base and J by 6 bases, 6 bases remained unmatched. Per the germline V gene, CDR1 is LGHNA and CDR2 is YSLEER. The CDR3 has 17 amino acids. CDR3: CASSQGQTSGSSGELFF. CDR3 bases: TGCGCCAGCAGCCAAGGGCAGACTAGCGGGAGCTCCGGGGAGCTGTTTTTT.

The rearrangement links TRBV7-2 to TRBJ1-1; a weak D match, TRBD1 (6 bases). The CDR3 spans 15 residues. V dropped 4 bases and J dropped 4 bases, with 16 bases sitting between them. From germline, CDR1 is SGHTA and CDR2 FQGNSA. CDR3 bases: TGTGCCAGCAGCTCGATACAGGGTATTGGCACTGAAGCTTTCTTT. Protein: CASSSIQGIGTEAFF. Full variable domain (missing parts from reference TRBV7-2 and TRBJ1-1): GAGVSQSPSNKVTEKGKDVELRCDPISGHTALYWYRQSLGQGLEFLIYFQGNSAPDKSGLPSDRFSAERTGGSVSTLTIQRTQQEDSAVYLCASSSIQGIGTEAFFGQGTRLTVV.

DNA of the CDR3: TGTGCCAGCATACCAGGGGGATCCTTAGCCAAAAACATTCAGTACTTC. Protein product: CASIPGGSLAKNIQYF. The chain employs TRBV2 and TRBJ2-4; 7 bases line up with TRBD1. Germline CDR1 SNHLY, CDR2 FYNNEI. Losses at the gene ends were 7 bases for V and 0 bases for J; bases not matched to a gene: 9. This CDR3 contains 16 residues.

This clone has more than one count but fewer than ten. CDR3 in DNA: TGTGCCAGTACTCCGGGAGGTCTAACCTCCTACAATGAGCAGTTCTTC. This sequence encodes CASTPGGLTSYNEQFF. This sequence joins TRBV19 and TRBJ2-1; TRBD2 aligns across 7 bases. The CDR3 loop spans 16 amino acids. V dropped 7 bases and J dropped 0; count of bases not matched to a gene: 9. The germline V gene encodes CDR1 LNHDA and CDR2 SQIVND (reference sequence).

The V gene is TRBV3-1 (or the pseudogene TRBV3-2), the J gene TRBJ2-7; TRBD2 agrees at 13 bases. Trimming at V came to 4 bases and at J to 2 bases, leaving 5 bases not matched to a gene. Germline V gene data show CDR1 as LGHDT and CDR2 as YNNKEL (reference sequence). CDR3 length: 16 residues. The CDR3 protein is CASSLIGLAGAYEQYF. Here the CDR3 DNA reads TGTGCCAGCAGCCTCATCGGACTAGCGGGGGCCTACGAGCAGTACTTC.

The gene calls are TRBV9 and TRBJ2-5; 8 bases match TRBD1. V gave up 2 bases and J gave up 3 bases; unmatched junction bases: 6. Germline V lookup: CDR1 SGDLS, CDR2 YYNGEE. The CDR3 length is 15 residues. The DNA for the CDR3 is TGTGCCAGCAGCGTTCATTCGACAGGGGAAGAGACCCAGTACTTC. This translates into CASSVHSTGEETQYF.

The chain links TRBV6-7 to TRBJ2-7; D is perhaps TRBD1 (6 bases). TRBV6-7 carries the ORF label, with uncertain function. CDR3 length: 13 residues. Deletions cut 8 bases from V and 2 bases from J, with 13 bases between. This CDR3 is CASPAAGAYEQYF. The CDR3, as DNA: TGTGCCAGCCCAGCGGCAGGGGCCTACGAGCAGTACTTC.

This clone was observed a handful of times. The chain combines TRBV29-1 with TRBJ2-1; 7 nucleotides agree with TRBD2. Germline lookup yields CDR1 SQVTM and CDR2 ANQGSEA. The CDR3 length is 14 residues. V gave up 7 bases and J gave up 5 bases; unmatched junction bases: 11. CDR3 in amino acids: CSAGGDYRDNEQFF. DNA for the CDR3: TGCAGCGCCGGAGGGGACTACCGAGACAATGAGCAGTTCTTC.